This T cell receptor beta chain comes out of a study of T-cell memory formation after mild COVID-19. TCRdb re-derived calls from the 5' RACE reads in MiXCR, one entry per CDR3 protein. The data show roughly 350,000 distinct CDR3 sequences, roughly an eighth seen once. This CDR3 comprises 16 residues. V lost 1 base and J lost 3, with 13 bases in between. Germline V gene lookup returns CDR1 MGHRA and CDR2 YSYEKL. This TCR was recovered from a man younger than 30 who had mild COVID-19 (a few samples of this study predate the infection). Cell type and time point are not known. This chain uses TRBV4-1 with TRBJ2-1; D is perhaps TRBD1 (6 bases). Sequenced: PBMCs or a T cell subset sorted from them (not recorded which). CDR3 nucleotide sequence: TGCGCCAGCAGCCAAGTTCCAGGGGTGTTCTACAATGAGCAGTTCTTC. This codes for CASSQVPGVFYNEQFF.